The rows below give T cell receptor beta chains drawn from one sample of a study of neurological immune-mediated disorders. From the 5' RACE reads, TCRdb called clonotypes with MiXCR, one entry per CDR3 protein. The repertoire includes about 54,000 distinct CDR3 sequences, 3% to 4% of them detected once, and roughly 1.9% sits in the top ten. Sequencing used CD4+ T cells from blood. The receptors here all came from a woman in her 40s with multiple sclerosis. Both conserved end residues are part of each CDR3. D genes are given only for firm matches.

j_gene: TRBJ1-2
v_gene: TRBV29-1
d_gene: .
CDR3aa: CSVPSRAWGYGYTF

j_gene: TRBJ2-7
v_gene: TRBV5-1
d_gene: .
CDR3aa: CASSFIAASFEQYF

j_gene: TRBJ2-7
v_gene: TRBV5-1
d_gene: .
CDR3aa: CASSFGGGHLYEQYF

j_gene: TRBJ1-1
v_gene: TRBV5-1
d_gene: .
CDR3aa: CASSQRGPGNTEAFF

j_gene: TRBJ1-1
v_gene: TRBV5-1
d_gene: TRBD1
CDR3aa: CASSLRPPGQGRLSTEAFF

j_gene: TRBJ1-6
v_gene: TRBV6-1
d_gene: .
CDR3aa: CASSASHPSSYNSPLHF

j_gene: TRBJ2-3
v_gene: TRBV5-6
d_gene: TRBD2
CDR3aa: CASSLDRTSGGSDTQYF

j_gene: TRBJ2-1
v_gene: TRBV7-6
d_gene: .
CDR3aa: CASSPREFTNEQFF

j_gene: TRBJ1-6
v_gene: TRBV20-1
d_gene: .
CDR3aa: CSARVSGNNSPLHF

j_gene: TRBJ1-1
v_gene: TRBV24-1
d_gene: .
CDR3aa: CATDEPGNTEAFF

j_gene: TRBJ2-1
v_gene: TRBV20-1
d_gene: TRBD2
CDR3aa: CSALGDAGEGNEQFF

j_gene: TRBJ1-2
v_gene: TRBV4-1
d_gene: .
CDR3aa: CASSQTYGPANYGYTF

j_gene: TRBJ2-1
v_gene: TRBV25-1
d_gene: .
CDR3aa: CASKEPNNEQFF

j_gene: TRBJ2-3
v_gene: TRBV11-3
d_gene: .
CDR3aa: CASSVGLFSTDTQYF

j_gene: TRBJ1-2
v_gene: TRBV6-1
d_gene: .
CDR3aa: CASSGGGYGYTF